The rows below give T cell receptor beta chains drawn from one sample of a study of early T cells in non-severe SARS-CoV-2 infection. MiXCR was run by TCRdb on the 5' RACE reads, yielding one entry per CDR3 protein. This sample has under 30,000 distinct CDR3 sequences, with roughly 4.7% found just once. Sequenced input: whole blood. Every receptor here comes from an adult who was a healthcare worker with PCR-confirmed SARS-CoV-2 infection or an uninfected control (not recorded which). The CDR3 runs from the conserved cysteine through the conserved F or W. A D gene is named only where the DNA matches it firmly. Clone sizes are given selectively: once, few, many, or a class where the clone is expanded.

j_call,clone_size,d_call,v_call,cdr3_nt,cdr3_aa
TRBJ1-1,medium-sized,NA,TRBV9,TGTGCCAGCAAACGGATAATGAACACTGAAGCTTTCTTT,CASKRIMNTEAFF
TRBJ1-1,many,NA,TRBV13,TGTGCCAGCAGCCGGACTGAGGACACTGAAGCTTTCTTT,CASSRTEDTEAFF
TRBJ2-7,many,NA,TRBV3-2,TGTGCCAGCAGCCCTTATAGCGGGAGGGCCAACTACGAGCAGTACTTC,CASSPYSGRANYEQYF
TRBJ2-2,few,TRBD2,TRBV20-1,TGCAGTGCTAGATCCGGGACTAGCGGGGGCCTCCACACCGGGGAGCTGTTTTTT,CSARSGTSGGLHTGELFF
TRBJ2-3,few,TRBD2,TRBV7-9,TGTGCCAGCAGCTCGGGACTAGCGGGACCAACGGATACGCAGTATTTT,CASSSGLAGPTDTQYF
TRBJ1-3,NA,NA,TRBV24-1,TGTGCCACCAGTGATTCCAGGGAGGGAAACACCATATATTTT,CATSDSREGNTIYF
TRBJ2-5,many,NA,TRBV7-2,TGTGCCAGCAGCTTAGGCGGGGCCCAAGAGACCCAGTACTTC,CASSLGGAQETQYF
TRBJ2-5,many,TRBD1,TRBV12-3/TRBV12-4,TGTGCCAGCCGGTCTTCGGGCAGGGGGCTTCAAGAGACCCAGTACTTC,CASRSSGRGLQETQYF
TRBJ2-4,NA,NA,TRBV11-3,TGTGCCAGCAGCTTAGGGTCGGTGGTTGCCAAAAACATTCAGTACTTC,CASSLGSVVAKNIQYF
TRBJ1-1,many,TRBD1,TRBV12-3/TRBV12-4,TGTGCCACCAATTTGGGACAGATGAACACTGAAGCTTTCTTT,CATNLGQMNTEAFF
TRBJ1-1,medium-sized,NA,TRBV18,TGTGCCAGCTCACCTGGGGCAGGAGTTGCTTTCTTT,CASSPGAGVAFF
TRBJ2-5,many,TRBD2,TRBV7-8,TGTGCCAGCAGCTTAGTGCGACTAGCGGGAGTCTTTTCAGAGACCCAGTACTTC,CASSLVRLAGVFSETQYF
TRBJ2-3,many,NA,TRBV27,TGTGCCAGCAGTGCGGGAGATACGCAGTATTTT,CASSAGDTQYF
TRBJ1-3,NA,NA,TRBV3-1,TGTGCCAGCAGCCAAGAGGGGGAAGGAAACACCATATATTTT,CASSQEGEGNTIYF
TRBJ2-3,many,NA,TRBV6-4,TGTGCCAGCAGTAACGACGAGACCGATACGCAGTATTTT,CASSNDETDTQYF
TRBJ1-4,few,NA,TRBV29-1,TGCAGCGTTGCCCGGGACCGAAATGAAAAACTGTTTTTT,CSVARDRNEKLFF
TRBJ2-7,many,TRBD1,TRBV20-1,TGCAGTGCTAGAGACCCCCTGGGACAGCCTTTTGAGCAGTACTTC,CSARDPLGQPFEQYF
TRBJ2-3,few,TRBD2,TRBV15,TGTGCCACCAGCGGGGAGGGTAGGACAGATACGCAGTATTTT,CATSGEGRTDTQYF
TRBJ2-1,many,TRBD2,TRBV25-1,TGTGCCAGCAGTGCCGGGGGGGGCCCCCACAATGAGCAGTTCTTC,CASSAGGGPHNEQFF
TRBJ2-3,NA,TRBD2,TRBV11-2,TGTGCCAGCAGCTTACTCCTAGCGGAGACAGATACGCAGTATTTT,CASSLLLAETDTQYF
TRBJ2-2,NA,NA,TRBV4-1,TGCGCCAGCAGCCAAGTTAGCGGGGAGCTGTTTTTT,CASSQVSGELFF
TRBJ2-5,many,NA,TRBV29-1,TGCAGCGTCGTTGAAGAGGGAGGTGCGACCCAGTACTTC,CSVVEEGGATQYF
TRBJ2-1,NA,NA,TRBV18,TGTGCCAGCTCAACCTCCAATACCTACAATGAGCAGTTCTTC,CASSTSNTYNEQFF
TRBJ2-1,NA,TRBD2,TRBV5-1,TGCGCCAGCAGCTTACTAGCGGGGGCCGACAATGAGCAGTTCTTC,CASSLLAGADNEQFF
TRBJ2-7,many,NA,TRBV20-1,TGCAGTGCTAGCGACGACGGACCCGCCTACGAGCAGTACTTC,CSASDDGPAYEQYF
TRBJ2-3,many,TRBD2,TRBV25-1,TGTGCCAGCAGTGAATCGGGGGGGGTTGGCACAGATACGCAGTATTTT,CASSESGGVGTDTQYF
TRBJ2-1,NA,NA,TRBV6-2/TRBV6-3,TGTGCCAGCAGTTACTCGGCGAGAGCGGTCTCCTACAATGAGCAGTTCTTC,CASSYSARAVSYNEQFF
TRBJ1-4,NA,NA,TRBV14,TGTGCCAGCAGCCAAGGATACCCGAGTAATGAAAAACTGTTTTTT,CASSQGYPSNEKLFF